The subject of this entry is one T cell receptor (beta chain). Its antigen is not identified. Generated by immunoSEQ multiplex PCR, the TCRdb table keeps only in-frame clones and is missing some. The sample includes roughly 32,000 clones, about 83% of them seen just once. These data originate in a study of a mutant IDH1 vaccine in newly diagnosed glioma. V lost 1 base to trimming and J lost 7 bases; unmatched junction nucleotides: 4. The CDR3 runs to 14 residues. Germline-derived CDR1 and CDR2 are MGHRA and YSYEKL. This sample's time point: week 47, end of study. Each vaccine dose was 300 ug of mutant IDH1 20-mer peptide, with topical imiquimod. Patients had eight vaccinations, in weeks 1, 3, 5, 7, 11, 15, 19 and 23.

The rearrangement links TRBV4-1 to TRBJ1-5; 7 bases are a match to TRBD1. The sample was PBMCs, taken from a glioma patient whose treatment included an IDH1 peptide vaccine. The TCR was taken from a woman younger than 45 with glioma. CDR3 nucleotide sequence: TGCGCCAGCAGCCAAGGACAGGGAGGGCAGCCCCAGCATTTT. It yields the protein CASSQGQGGQPQHF.